Listed below are T cell receptor beta chains from one sample, sequenced in a study of T cell responses to AZD1222 COVID-19 vaccine. This table comes from immunoSEQ multiplex PCR, and its TCRdb copy is limited to in-frame clones, with some not included. The sample consists of around 120,000 clones, roughly 91% of them appearing once. Sample: peripheral blood, taken 28 days after the second AZD1222 dose. The source is an adult who received the AZD1222 COVID-19 vaccine. Both conserved end residues are part of each CDR3. D genes are given only for firm matches. Clone size appears in some rows only: once, few, many, or a class for an expanded clone.

j_gene | abundance | v_gene | d_gene | CDR3nt | CDR3aa
TRBJ2-5 | - | TRBV2 | - | TGTGCCAGCACGGGGGAGATCCAAGAGACCCAGTACTTC | CASTGEIQETQYF
TRBJ1-6 | - | TRBV27 | TRBD1 | TGTGCCAGCTCGACAGGGCATTCACCCCTCCACTTT | CASSTGHSPLHF
TRBJ1-3 | - | TRBV2 | - | TGTGCCAGCAGTCCCCAGGGTAGAGGAAACACCATATATTTT | CASSPQGRGNTIYF
TRBJ1-3 | - | TRBV4-3 | - | TGCGCCAGCAGCCAAGACCCTAGGGGATCTGGAAACACCATATATTTT | CASSQDPRGSGNTIYF
TRBJ1-3 | - | TRBV6-1 | - | TGTGCCAGCAGTGAAGTCTTCGGGCTCTCTGGAAACACCATATATTTT | CASSEVFGLSGNTIYF
TRBJ1-2 | few | TRBV7-9 | - | TGTGCCAGTACCCCGGGACTGAACTATGGCTACACCTTC | CASTPGLNYGYTF
TRBJ2-7 | - | TRBV10-3 | TRBD2 | TGTGCCATCAGTGAGCGGGAGGACTCCTACGAGCAGTACTTC | CAISEREDSYEQYF
TRBJ1-2 | - | TRBV5-6 | - | TGTGCCAGCAGCTTACAGGGAATTGGGGGCTACACCTTC | CASSLQGIGGYTF
TRBJ1-6 | - | TRBV6-5 | TRBD1 | TGTGCCAGCGGCGACAGGGAGGGTTCACCCCTCCACTTT | CASGDREGSPLHF
TRBJ2-5 | - | TRBV29-1 | TRBD2 | TGCAGCGTTGAAGACGGACTAGCGGGGGTCTTAAAGACCCAGTACTTC | CSVEDGLAGVLKTQYF
TRBJ1-3 | - | TRBV9 | - | TGTGCCAGCAGCGTAGAATCGGGGAGGATGAGCAACACCATATATTTT | CASSVESGRMSNTIYF
TRBJ2-3 | - | TRBV10-3 | - | TGTGCCATCAGTGGAGCTAGGGTTAGCACAGATACGCAGTATTTT | CAISGARVSTDTQYF
TRBJ1-2 | - | TRBV10-3 | - | TGTGCCATCAGTCGGGGGACTCAACCCTATGGCTACACCTTC | CAISRGTQPYGYTF
TRBJ2-1 | few | TRBV4-2 | - | TGTGCCAGCAGCGAAGGTTCGAGGGAAGGGGCCTACAATGAGCAGTTCTTC | CASSEGSREGAYNEQFF
TRBJ1-6 | few | TRBV29-1 | - | TGCAGCGTTAACAAAGGTGGAACACCCCTCCACTTT | CSVNKGGTPLHF
TRBJ1-5 | - | TRBV3-1/TRBV3-2 | TRBD1 | TGTGCCAGCAGCCAAGGGTGGACAGGGGATGAGCCCCAGCATTTT | CASSQGWTGDEPQHF
TRBJ1-1 | - | TRBV7-9 | - | TGTGCCAGCAGCTTAACGCTCGGTGGGGTCCCTAGGACTGAAGCTTTCTTT | CASSLTLGGVPRTEAFF
TRBJ2-1 | - | TRBV30 | - | TGTGCCTGGAGTGTAGGTCGAGAGGGGCAGTTCTTC | CAWSVGREGQFF
TRBJ2-3 | - | TRBV4-3 | - | TGCGCCAGCAGCCAAGATCTCCCAGGGGCCACAGATACGCAGTATTTT | CASSQDLPGATDTQYF
TRBJ1-5 | - | TRBV23-1 | - | TGCGCCAGCAGTCAATTAATGTGGCCTAGCAATCAGCCCCAGCATTTT | CASSQLMWPSNQPQHF
TRBJ1-2 | - | TRBV5-1 | - | TGCGCCAGCAGCTCCCAAGATATGAGGGGCTACACCTTC | CASSSQDMRGYTF
TRBJ1-2 | - | TRBV5-6 | - | TGTGCCAGCAGCCGGGGGTCGGACACCTCCAAAACCTTC | CASSRGSDTSKTF
TRBJ2-1 | - | TRBV29-1 | - | TGCAGCGCGGGGGACTCCCCGGAGCAGTTCTTC | CSAGDSPEQFF
TRBJ1-5 | - | TRBV2 | - | TGTGCCAGCAGTGAGTGGCCCAATCAGCCCCAGCATTTT | CASSEWPNQPQHF
TRBJ1-1 | - | TRBV27 | - | TGTGCCAGCAGTCTGCGTCGGGTGGGCACTGAAGCTTTCTTT | CASSLRRVGTEAFF
TRBJ2-2 | - | TRBV9 | - | TGTGCCAGCAGCCCAAGGGCGGCCGGGGAGCTGTTTTTT | CASSPRAAGELFF
TRBJ1-2 | - | TRBV15 | TRBD1 | TGTGCCACCAGCTCCCAGGGGGGGACCCATGGCTACACCTTC | CATSSQGGTHGYTF
TRBJ1-1 | - | TRBV7-2 | - | TGTGCCAGCAGCTTGGGTAGAGGAATTAAGCTGGTCACTGAAGCTTTCTTT | CASSLGRGIKLVTEAFF
TRBJ2-2 | - | TRBV11-2 | TRBD1 | TGTGCCAGCAGGGACAGGCCGACCGGGGAGCTGTTTTTT | CASRDRPTGELFF
TRBJ1-1 | - | TRBV5-1 | TRBD1 | TGCGCCAGCAGCTCACAGGGGAGGAACACTGAAGCTTTCTTT | CASSSQGRNTEAFF
TRBJ2-3 | - | TRBV5-1 | TRBD2 | TGCGCCAGCAGCTGGGGACTAGCGGGGGGGCCCCTCCCAGATACGCAGTATTTT | CASSWGLAGGPLPDTQYF
TRBJ2-2 | - | TRBV5-6 | - | TGTGCCAGCAGCTTGGAAACAGGGCTGAACACCGGGGAGCTGTTTTTT | CASSLETGLNTGELFF
TRBJ1-2 | - | TRBV6-5 | - | TGTGCCAGCAGTTACAGCCGGGCGGCGAACTATGGCTACACCTTC | CASSYSRAANYGYTF
TRBJ1-4 | - | TRBV6-5 | TRBD1 | TGTGCCAGCAGTTACTCTGATACAGGGGCTGGGGAAAAACTGTTTTTT | CASSYSDTGAGEKLFF
TRBJ2-1 | - | TRBV7-9 | - | TGTGCCAGCATGACACAGGGTGTGGGGCAGTTCTTC | CASMTQGVGQFF
TRBJ2-2 | - | TRBV5-6 | - | TGTGCCAGCAGCTTGGCCGGGACGGCGGGAACCGGGGAGCTGTTTTTT | CASSLAGTAGTGELFF
TRBJ2-7 | - | TRBV6-1 | - | TGTGCCAGCAGTGAGAGCTCCTTCGGGGGCGGGCGGTACTTC | CASSESSFGGGRYF
TRBJ2-2 | - | TRBV11-2 | TRBD2 | TGTGCCAGCAGCTTAGGGGTAGCGGGAGGGCCGAGGCCCGGGGAGCTGTTTTTT | CASSLGVAGGPRPGELFF
TRBJ1-2 | few | TRBV18 | TRBD1 | TGTGCCAGCTCACCTCCCGGACGGACAGGGCATTCGTGGGATGGCTACACCTTC | CASSPPGRTGHSWDGYTF
TRBJ2-2 | once | TRBV3-1/TRBV3-2 | - | TGTGCCAGCAGCCCCGGGGTGGCGAGCACCGGGGAGCTGTTTTTT | CASSPGVASTGELFF
TRBJ1-2 | - | TRBV5-4 | - | TGTGCCAGCAGCCTTGGAGGCAGGGATTATGGCTACACCTTC | CASSLGGRDYGYTF
TRBJ2-6 | - | TRBV27 | - | TGTGCCAGCAGTTTAACTTACTACGCAGGGTCTGGGGCCAACGTCCTGACTTTC | CASSLTYYAGSGANVLTF
TRBJ2-3 | - | TRBV7-2 | - | TGTGCCAGCAGCACCCAGCCTAGCACAGATACGCAGTATTTT | CASSTQPSTDTQYF
TRBJ1-1 | - | TRBV5-1 | - | TGCGCCAGCAGCTTGGTCCAGGGGTACACTGAAGCTTTCTTT | CASSLVQGYTEAFF
TRBJ1-1 | - | TRBV6-5 | - | TGTGCCAGCATGGGGTGGGGCAGGAGCACTGAAGCTTTCTTT | CASMGWGRSTEAFF
TRBJ2-7 | few | TRBV6-5 | TRBD1 | TGTGCCAGCAGTAGGAGGACAGGGGAGGACGAGCAGTACTTC | CASSRRTGEDEQYF
TRBJ2-5 | - | TRBV7-9 | - | TGTGCCAGCAGCTTAGGGCGGATAGGGACCCAGTACTTC | CASSLGRIGTQYF